This entry describes one TCR beta chain. Antigen specificity is unknown. These data come from a study of STAT5B mutations in CD4+ large granular lymphocyte leukemia. Controls came from buffy coats of healthy blood donors. Only in-frame clones appear in the TCRdb table, and some are missing; sequencing was by immunoSEQ multiplex PCR. The sample carries roughly 48,000 clones, roughly two thirds recorded once. Study-wide results and limits: Higher CD4+ than CD8+ T-LGLL clonality might reflect small sample size. 8/27 top patient clones versus 2/35 control clones were TRBV06-family.

The germline V gene encodes CDR1 SNHLY and CDR2 FYNNEI. The CDR3 is made up of 16 amino acids. V lost 2 bases and J lost 2, with 12 bases in between. This clonotype originated in a human donor in good health. The rearrangement links TRBV2 to TRBJ2-2; TRBD1 might be the D (6 bases). Sequencing was done on a sample of CD4+ T cells from blood buffy coats. The chain's CDR3 is CASSESGTLNTGELFF. DNA for the CDR3: TGTGCCAGCAGTGAATCGGGGACACTAAACACCGGGGAGCTGTTTTTT.